The 22 T cell receptor beta chains given below trace back to one sample, sequenced in a study of blood T cell repertoires in COVID-19. The repertoire was sequenced with immunoSEQ multiplex PCR; TCRdb's copy has only in-frame clones and lacks some. The repertoire holds about 220,000 clones, with roughly 90% as singletons. The material sequenced was PBMCs or T cells enriched from blood (not recorded which). Every receptor here comes from a man under 40 who had been exposed to COVID-19.

The rearrangement uses TRBV28 and TRBJ1-5; 7 nucleotides line up with TRBD1. The CDR3 contains 14 residues. V was pared by 5 bases and J by 4 bases, with 5 bases of the junction left unmatched. CDR1 and CDR2 from the germline V gene are MDHEN and SYDVKM. The CDR3 bases are TGTGCCAGCAGTACTTCAGGGGGAAATCAGCCCCAGCATTTT. Translation: CASSTSGGNQPQHF.

The V call is TRBV3-1 (or the pseudogene TRBV3-2), the J call TRBJ1-6; 8 bases match TRBD1. The germline gives CDR1 LGHDT, CDR2 YNNKEL (reference sequence). V trimming: 3 bases; J trimming: 15 bases; junction bases outside the gene matches: 13. The CDR3 is 15 residues long. The CDR3 reads CASSQSPGTGLVLHF. Here the CDR3 DNA reads TGTGCCAGCAGCCAGAGTCCCGGGACAGGATTGGTCCTCCACTTT.

Comments on this clone: Compared with germline, one end of the junction differs, possibly owing to a read error. The V gene is TRBV2, the J gene TRBJ1-1; D uncertain. Germline-derived CDR1 and CDR2 are SNHLY and FYNNEI. This CDR3 has 14 amino acids. CDR3 residues: CAGSGTSSNTEAFF. CDR3 sequence (DNA): TGTGCCGGCAGCGGCACTAGCTCGAACACTGAAGCTTTCTTT.

This clone was counted once. The rearrangement links TRBV3-1 (or the pseudogene TRBV3-2) to TRBJ1-5, with unresolved D. Germline V lookup: CDR1 LGHDT, CDR2 YNNKEL (reference sequence). V gave up 0 bases and J gave up 6 bases, with 9 bases separating them. This CDR3 region has 14 residues. This CDR3 is CASSQDASGQPQHF. DNA for the CDR3: TGTGCCAGCAGCCAAGATGCTTCCGGTCAGCCCCAGCATTTT.

The sample holds one count of this clone. V is TRBV5-1 and J is TRBJ2-2, with TRBD1 matching over 7 bases. The V and J ends lost 4 bases and 2 bases, in that order; junction bases with no gene match: 8. Per the germline V gene, CDR1 is SGHRS and CDR2 is YFSETQ. This CDR3 contains 16 residues. Here the CDR3 DNA reads TGCGCCAGCAGCCTACCGGGACAGCTTAACACCGGGGAGCTGTTTTTT. This encodes CASSLPGQLNTGELFF.

The chain recombines TRBV29-1 with TRBJ1-2; 8 bases fit TRBD1. The CDR3 is 13 amino acids. Trimming cost V 5 bases and J 2 bases; bases outside gene matches: 4. Germline V gene sequence: CDR1 SQVTM, CDR2 ANQGSEA. The CDR3 sequence: CSVLDRANYGYTF. CDR3 nucleotides: TGCAGCGTTCTGGACAGGGCCAACTATGGCTACACCTTC.

The chain is built from TRBV7-2 and TRBJ2-7; D call uncertain. CDR3 size: 14 residues. Germline CDR1 SGHTA, CDR2 FQGNSA. V was shortened by 1 base and J by 5 bases, with 12 bases between the two germline ends. The CDR3 spells CASSLVRAGDEQYF. CDR3 DNA sequence: TGTGCCAGCAGCTTAGTGAGAGCTGGAGACGAGCAGTACTTC.

The chain carries TRBV4-3 and TRBJ1-2; no clear D. The CDR3 spans 14 residues. V was shortened by 0 bases and J by 5 bases, with 10 bases between the two germline ends. Germline V lookup: CDR1 LGHNA, CDR2 YSLEER. DNA of the CDR3: TGCGCCAGCAGCCAAGATAGCACTGGGTATGGCTACACCTTC. This gives the protein CASSQDSTGYGYTF.

The rearrangement joins TRBV5-5 to TRBJ2-3, with D maybe TRBD2 (6 bases). V was clipped by 4 bases and J by 6 bases, with 15 bases between them. In germline, CDR1 is SGHKS, CDR2 YYEKEE (reference sequence). This CDR3 comprises 14 residues. Written as DNA, the CDR3 is TGTGCCAGCAGCCTCGGGACTCCTCTGGATACGCAGTATTTT. It is translated as CASSLGTPLDTQYF.

The chain employs TRBV6-4 and TRBJ2-3; TRBD1 matches 7 bases. V lost 2 bases and J lost 11; bases outside the gene matches: 1. This CDR3 is built from 11 residues. The V gene's germline CDR1 is MRHNA and CDR2 SNTAGT. Written as DNA, the CDR3 is TGTGCCAGCAGTGACGGGACAGTGCAGTATTTT. Encoded protein: CASSDGTVQYF.

The gene calls are TRBV5-1 and TRBJ1-1; D may be TRBD1 (5 bases). CDR3 length: 14 residues. Germline lookup yields CDR1 SGHRS and CDR2 YFSETQ. V lost 4 bases to trimming and J lost 6 bases, with 16 bases between them. The CDR3: CASSPGHGGAEAFF. In nucleotides, the CDR3 is TGCGCCAGCAGCCCTGGACACGGTGGGGCTGAAGCTTTCTTT.

This chain connects TRBV7-3 to TRBJ2-7; tentatively, D is TRBD2 (6 bases). This CDR3 spans 13 amino acids. CDR1 is SGHTA, CDR2 FQGTGA, per germline. With 5 bases removed from V and 3 bases from J, the gap between germline ends came to 11 bases. CDR3 DNA sequence: TGTGCCAGCAGCCCAGCGGGCCTCTACGAGCAGTACTTC. This codes for CASSPAGLYEQYF.

The chain joins TRBV11-2 to TRBJ2-1; TRBD1 might be the D (6 bases). This CDR3 is 17 amino acids long. Germline assignment: CDR1 SGHAT and CDR2 FQNNGV. V was clipped by 1 base and J by 4 bases, with 17 bases between them. CDR3 amino acids: CASSLAARGPVYNEQFF. The CDR3 DNA reads as TGTGCCAGCAGCTTAGCCGCCAGGGGCCCTGTATACAATGAGCAGTTCTTC.

The chain joins TRBV30 to TRBJ2-7; 7 bases fit TRBD2. V lost 0 bases, J lost 4 bases, and 9 bases stayed unmatched. The CDR3 is made up of 15 amino acids. CDR1 GTSNPN and CDR2 SVGIG come from the germline V gene (reference sequence). The CDR3 spells CAWSVSGVLQYEQYF. The CDR3, as DNA: TGTGCCTGGAGTGTAAGCGGGGTCTTACAGTACGAGCAGTACTTC. Together with reference TRBV30 and TRBJ2-7, the CDR3 gives the full variable domain: SQTIHQWPATLVQPVGSPLSLECTVEGTSNPNLYWYRQAAGRGLQLLFYSVGIGQISSEVPQNLSASRPQDRQFILSSKKLLLSDSGFYLCAWSVSGVLQYEQYFGPGTRLTVT.

The V and J genes are TRBV3-1 (or the pseudogene TRBV3-2) and TRBJ2-7; D is unresolved. Germline loops: CDR1 LGHDT, CDR2 YNNKEL (reference sequence). The length of the CDR3 is 12 residues. Trimming removed 4 bases at V and 5 bases at J, with 9 bases between. In DNA form, the CDR3 reads TGTGCCAGCAGCCTAGTTACCGACGAGCAGTACTTC. It yields the protein CASSLVTDEQYF.

CDR3 in DNA: TGTGCCAGCAGCAAAAAAGGGAGGGACAGGGAGGAGGCAGATACGCAGTATTTT. Translation: CASSKKGRDREEADTQYF. The V call is TRBV21-1, the J call TRBJ2-3; whether TRBD1, the table's D call, matches the DNA was not checked. TRBV21-1 is termed a pseudogene. The CDR3 has 18 residues.

The CDR3 nucleotides read TGTGCCAGTAGAGGGACAGGAGCTTATAATTCACCCCTCCACTTT. Translation: CASRGTGAYNSPLHF. V is TRBV19 and J is TRBJ1-6, with 8 bases aligning to TRBD1. The length of the CDR3 is 15 residues. With V trimmed by 6 bases and J by 4 bases, 5 bases remained unmatched. The V gene's germline CDR1 is LNHDA and CDR2 SQIVND (reference sequence).

The genes are TRBV30 and TRBJ2-2; D gene ambiguous. Trimming cost V 0 bases and J 5 bases, with 10 bases left between them. This CDR3 is built from 14 residues. Germline CDR1 is GTSNPN and CDR2 is SVGIG (reference sequence). CDR3 DNA sequence: TGTGCCTGGAGTGTACAAGAAATGACCGGGGAGCTGTTTTTT. Protein product: CAWSVQEMTGELFF.

J is TRBJ1-6 and V is TRBV4-2, with D tentatively TRBD1 (6 bases). The V gene's germline CDR1 is LGHNA and CDR2 YNFKEQ. The CDR3 sequence is 16 residues long. Trimming removed 4 bases at V and 5 bases at J, with 15 bases between. The CDR3 protein is CASSRGTSTNNSPLHF. In DNA form, the CDR3 reads TGTGCCAGCAGCCGGGGGACATCCACGAATAATTCACCCCTCCACTTT.

The chain employs TRBV30 and TRBJ1-5; no clear D gene. The CDR3 runs 14 residues. Germline V gene lookup returns CDR1 GTSNPN and CDR2 SVGIG (reference sequence). The germline V and J ends were trimmed by 0 bases and 9 bases, with 15 bases remaining between them. The CDR3 loop reads CAWSVNTREGPQHF. CDR3 DNA: TGTGCCTGGAGTGTAAATACCCGAGAGGGGCCCCAGCATTTT.

CDR3 in amino acids: CASSIGSRDRQYF. The CDR3 nucleotides read TGTGCCAGTAGTATAGGGAGCCGGGACAGGCAGTATTTT. V usage is TRBV19 and J usage is TRBJ2-3, with 7 bases aligning to TRBD1. V lost 1 base, J lost 11 bases, and 6 bases stayed unmatched. Germline V gene sequence: CDR1 LNHDA, CDR2 SQIVND (reference sequence). CDR3 length: 13 amino acids.

This clone was seen a few times. The V call is TRBV9, the J call TRBJ1-1; D is perhaps TRBD1 (6 bases). The CDR3 is 14 amino acids. V was clipped by 3 bases and J by 0 bases, with 9 bases between them. CDR1 SGDLS and CDR2 YYNGEE come from the germline V gene. The CDR3 DNA is TGTGCCAGCAGCGAGGACAGACTGAACACTGAAGCTTTCTTT. It codes for CASSEDRLNTEAFF.